Below are 23 T cell receptor beta chains sequenced from a single sample in a study of T cell responses to AZD1222 COVID-19 vaccine. Some clones are missing from TCRdb's copy, which holds only in-frame ones; the method was immunoSEQ multiplex PCR. The top ten hold less than 1.6% of the sample, which has 150,000 to 160,000 clones, 85% to 95% seen once. Material: peripheral blood, obtained 28 days after the second AZD1222 dose. Source of these receptors: an adult who received the AZD1222 COVID-19 vaccine.

This rearrangement joins TRBV6-5 to TRBJ2-3; 7 bases line up with TRBD2. The CDR3 totals 15 residues. Trimming took 8 bases from V and 4 from J; bases not matched to a gene: 12. Germline assignment: CDR1 MNHEY and CDR2 SVGAGI. CDR3 amino acids: CASGRDYKRADTQYF. For the CDR3, the DNA is TGTGCCAGCGGCCGGGACTACAAGCGGGCAGATACGCAGTATTTT.

The rearrangement joins TRBV7-2 to TRBJ1-1; tentative D call: TRBD1 (6 bases). Trimming stripped 3 bases from V and 4 bases from J, with 18 bases between. CDR1 and CDR2 (germline): SGHTA, FQGNSA. CDR3 length: 16 residues. CDR3 sequence: CASSLPNRAGGTEAFF. The CDR3 DNA reads as TGTGCCAGCAGCTTGCCCAACAGGGCTGGGGGCACTGAAGCTTTCTTT. Variable domain in full (rest from reference TRBV7-2 and TRBJ1-1): GAGVSQSPSNKVTEKGKDVELRCDPISGHTALYWYRQSLGQGLEFLIYFQGNSAPDKSGLPSDRFSAERTGGSVSTLTIQRTQQEDSAVYLCASSLPNRAGGTEAFFGQGTRLTVV.

The chain employs TRBV7-3 and TRBJ2-1, with D possibly TRBD1 on 6 matching bases. Trimming cost V 0 bases and J 7 bases, with 16 bases left between them. Germline V CDR1 and CDR2: SGHTA, FQGTGA. The length of the CDR3 is 16 residues. CDR3 DNA: TGTGCCAGCAGCTTAACGCCAGGGGTGATCTCGAATGAGCAGTTCTTC. This translates into CASSLTPGVISNEQFF. Filled out from reference TRBV7-3 and TRBJ2-1, the complete variable domain reads GAGVSQTPSNKVTEKGKYVELRCDPISGHTALYWYRQSLGQGPEFLIYFQGTGAADDSGLPNDRFFAVRPEGSVSTLKIQRTERGDSAVYLCASSLTPGVISNEQFFGPGTRLTVL.

V is TRBV10-3 and J is TRBJ2-1; 9 positions agree with TRBD1. The CDR3 is 18 residues long. In germline, CDR1 is ENHRY, CDR2 SYGVKD. Germline trimming cut 5 bases from V and 9 bases from J; bases unmatched to any gene: 20. CDR3 sequence (DNA): TGTGCCATCAGTCGCTGGACAGGGGAGCGGGACCTTGTCTTTGAGCAGTTCTTC. Translating it yields CAISRWTGERDLVFEQFF.

The CDR3 DNA reads TGTGCCAGCAGCTCTTGGACAGGGGGCCCTTCACCCCTCCACTTT. This gives the protein CASSSWTGGPSPLHF. V usage is TRBV7-9 and J usage is TRBJ1-6; 11 bases align to TRBD1. Germline trimming cut 4 bases from V and 9 bases from J; bases unmatched to any gene: 5. This CDR3 is built from 15 residues. Germline V gene sequence: CDR1 SEHNR, CDR2 FQNEAQ (reference sequence).

This rearrangement joins TRBV6-5 to TRBJ1-4, with TRBD1 matching over 9 bases. The length of the CDR3 is 15 residues. V gave up 5 bases and J gave up 1 base; unmatched junction bases: 2. CDR1 and CDR2 (germline): MNHEY, SVGAGI. The CDR3 spells CASSPDRGTNEKLFF. The CDR3 DNA reads as TGTGCCAGCAGTCCGGACAGGGGAACTAATGAAAAACTGTTTTTT.

In its sample, this clone was seen once. The chain couples TRBV6-1 to TRBJ1-2, with a possible D match to TRBD1 (6 bases). In germline, CDR1 is MNHNS, CDR2 SASEGT. The CDR3 totals 16 residues. V was pared by 3 bases and J by 8 bases, with 22 bases between. CDR3 loop: CASSDASGAVLGGYTF. CDR3 coding DNA: TGTGCCAGCAGTGACGCCTCGGGGGCCGTTCTAGGGGGCTACACCTTC.

The genes are TRBV12-3 or TRBV12-4 and TRBJ1-1, with D perhaps TRBD1 (6 bases). V was clipped by 4 bases and J by 10 bases, with 13 bases between them. The CDR3 covers 12 residues. CDR3 DNA sequence: TGTGCCAGCAGTTATAAGGGGGGTCGAGCTTTCTTT. Encoded protein: CASSYKGGRAFF.

This chain uses TRBV28 with TRBJ2-7, with 10 positions matching TRBD1. The V and J ends lost 5 bases and 5 bases, in that order; junction bases with no gene match: 9. Germline V gene lookup returns CDR1 MDHEN and CDR2 SYDVKM. The CDR3 length is 15 residues. In nucleotides, the CDR3 is TGTGCCAGCAGTCCCTGGGGACAGGGGACCCACGAGCAGTACTTC. The encoded protein is CASSPWGQGTHEQYF.

V gene TRBV11-3 combines with J gene TRBJ1-1; D ambiguous. CDR1 is SGHNT, CDR2 YENEEA, per germline. V lost 1 base and J 1 base, leaving 13 bases between the germline ends. CDR3 length equals 16 residues. CDR3 in DNA: TGTGCCAGCAGCTTAGCGTGGGGTGGTGAGAACACTGAAGCTTTCTTT. It yields the protein CASSLAWGGENTEAFF. Together with reference TRBV11-3 and TRBJ1-1, the CDR3 gives the full variable domain: EAGVVQSPRYKIIEKKQPVAFWCNPISGHNTLYWYLQNLGQGPELLIRYENEEAVDDSQLPKDRFSAERLKGVDSTLKIQPAELGDSAVYLCASSLAWGGENTEAFFGQGTRLTVV.

V and J are TRBV3-1 (or the pseudogene TRBV3-2) and TRBJ1-1; no clear D. The CDR3 extends over 18 amino acids. From germline, CDR1 is LGHDT and CDR2 YNNKEL (reference sequence). V lost 1 base and J 5 bases, leaving 23 bases between the germline ends. The CDR3 reads CASSQARPLRSRGTEAFF. CDR3 coding DNA: TGTGCCAGCAGCCAAGCCCGCCCTTTAAGGAGCCGAGGGACTGAAGCTTTCTTT.

The chain employs TRBV30 and TRBJ1-3; D gene ambiguous. Germline CDR1 GTSNPN, CDR2 SVGIG (reference sequence). V was cut by 4 bases and J by 0 bases, with 13 bases left in between. The CDR3 sequence is 15 residues long. In DNA form, the CDR3 reads TGTGCCTGGAAGGTTCAGAGCACCTCTGGAAACACCATATATTTT. It translates to CAWKVQSTSGNTIYF.

The chain joins TRBV9 to TRBJ2-1; 9 bases line up with TRBD2. The CDR3 extends over 16 amino acids. The V and J ends lost 5 bases and 0 bases, in that order; junction bases with no gene match: 6. Germline assignment: CDR1 SGDLS and CDR2 YYNGEE. DNA for the CDR3: TGTGCCAGCAGTGACGGGACTAGCATCTCCTACAATGAGCAGTTCTTC. It encodes CASSDGTSISYNEQFF.

This chain's CDR3 is CARGVGGGTEAFF. As DNA, the CDR3 is TGTGCTAGGGGGGTCGGGGGTGGCACTGAAGCTTTCTTT. The chain couples TRBV12-5 to TRBJ1-1; D is perhaps TRBD1 (5 bases). CDR3 length equals 13 residues. Trimming cost V 9 bases and J 4 bases, with 15 bases left between them. Germline assignment: CDR1 LGHNT and CDR2 FRNRAP.

This sequence joins TRBV28 and TRBJ2-3; 9 bases match TRBD2. Trimming took 8 bases from V and 0 from J; bases not matched to a gene: 15. Germline-derived CDR1 and CDR2 are MDHEN and SYDVKM. The CDR3 is made up of 18 amino acids. CDR3 nucleotides: TGTGCCAGCCGAACAGACTTTAGCGGGAGACCTAGCACAGATACGCAGTATTTT. Protein product: CASRTDFSGRPSTDTQYF.

J is TRBJ1-5 and V is TRBV5-6; no clear D gene. Trimming stripped 0 bases from V and 0 bases from J, with 7 bases between. CDR3 length equals 15 residues. CDR1 SGHDT and CDR2 YYEEEE come from the germline V gene. DNA for the CDR3: TGTGCCAGCAGCTTGGCCCCAAGTAGCAATCAGCCCCAGCATTTT. Translated, it gives CASSLAPSSNQPQHF.

On this clone: One junction end does not reproduce the germline sequence, and a read error may be involved. The V gene is TRBV12-5, the J gene TRBJ1-5; no reliable D call. Germline V gene data show CDR1 as LGHNT and CDR2 as FRNRAP. The CDR3 runs to 18 residues. As DNA, the CDR3 is TGTGCTAGTGCTTTGAACCTAGTCGCGCCACCCGCTCCCCGGCCCCAGCATTTT. Its translation is CASALNLVAPPAPRPQHF.

This chain joins TRBV5-1 and TRBJ2-5; 7 nucleotides line up with TRBD1. J lost 4 bases, V lost 6 bases, and 6 bases had no gene match. The CDR3 runs 13 residues. Germline CDR1 reads SGHRS; CDR2 reads YFSETQ. CDR3 loop: CASNRGQGETQYF. The CDR3 coding sequence is TGCGCCAGCAATAGGGGGCAAGGAGAGACCCAGTACTTC.

This chain connects TRBV7-2 to TRBJ2-7; the D call may be TRBD1 or TRBD2 (5 bases each). Germline V lookup: CDR1 SGHTA, CDR2 FQGNSA. Deletions cut 0 bases from V and 3 bases from J, with 12 bases between. The CDR3 length is 15 residues. The CDR3 bases are TGTGCCAGCAGCTTAGCAGCCGGGACCCGCTACGAGCAGTACTTC. Translation: CASSLAAGTRYEQYF.

The gene calls are TRBV3-1 (or the pseudogene TRBV3-2) and TRBJ1-3; tentatively, D is TRBD1 (5 bases). The germline CDR1 and CDR2 sequences are LGHDT and YNNKEL (reference sequence). V was shortened by 4 bases and J by 3 bases, with 19 bases between the two germline ends. The CDR3 is made up of 17 amino acids. CDR3 residues: CASSLYGGSGVGNTIYF. The CDR3 DNA is TGTGCCAGCAGCCTGTACGGGGGGTCTGGGGTTGGAAACACCATATATTTT.

This chain uses TRBV19 with TRBJ2-5; TRBD2 matches 14 bases. V trimming: 6 bases; J trimming: 7 bases; junction bases outside the gene matches: 10. This CDR3 has 16 residues. Germline CDR1 reads LNHDA; CDR2 reads SQIVND (reference sequence). CDR3 DNA: TGTGCCAGTAGATCAGTTCCCGGGACTAGCGGGGGGACCCAGTACTTC. Its protein is CASRSVPGTSGGTQYF.

The chain uses TRBV18 and TRBJ1-5; 7 bases are shared with TRBD1. V was clipped by 3 bases and J by 5 bases; unmatched bases: 4. The CDR3 is 14 residues long. CDR1 and CDR2 (germline): KGHSH, LQKENI. Here the CDR3 reads CASSPTGSDQPQHF. In DNA form, the CDR3 reads TGTGCCAGCTCACCGACAGGGTCCGATCAGCCCCAGCATTTT.

This rearrangement joins TRBV18 to TRBJ1-1; D is unclear. Germline V gene sequence: CDR1 KGHSH, CDR2 LQKENI. V shed 1 base and J shed 3 bases, with 15 bases lying between them. The CDR3 totals 16 residues. Here the CDR3 DNA reads TGTGCCAGCTCACCACGGATGGCGAACTTGGACACTGAAGCTTTCTTT. This codes for CASSPRMANLDTEAFF.